This is a list of T cell receptor beta chains from one sample in a study of chemoradiotherapy in HPV16-positive cancers. The protocol was immunoSEQ multiplex PCR, while the TCRdb copy is restricted to in-frame clones and leaves out a portion. Of about 35,000 clones detected, 92% appear once; the ten largest clones hold roughly 3.6%. Sequencing was performed on blood, taken from a patient who underwent chemoradiotherapy. All receptors come from a human donor with HPV-associated anogenital cancer. The CDR3 runs from the conserved cysteine through the conserved F or W. The order of the fields is V gene, J gene, clone size, D gene, CDR3 DNA, CDR3 protein. A D gene is named only where the DNA matches it firmly. A clone size is listed for some rows: how often the clone was seen (once, few, many), or a class if it is expanded.

TRBV4-1	TRBJ2-7	NA	TRBD1	TGCGCCAGCGGGACAGGGGGGGACGAGCAGTACTTC	CASGTGGDEQYF
TRBV5-5	TRBJ2-5	NA	NA	TGTGCCAGCAGCTTGGCGGGGTCCCAAGAGACCCAGTACTTC	CASSLAGSQETQYF
TRBV5-5	TRBJ1-5	NA	NA	TGTGCCAGCAGCTGGAATTGGCGACAGCCCCAGCATTTT	CASSWNWRQPQHF
TRBV30	TRBJ1-2	NA	TRBD1	TGTGCCTGGTTGACAGGGGGTAGGGGCTACACCTTC	CAWLTGGRGYTF
TRBV19	TRBJ1-5	NA	NA	TGTGCCAGTAGTATAGGCAGGGATCAGCCCCAGCATTTT	CASSIGRDQPQHF
TRBV14	TRBJ2-3	NA	TRBD2	TGTGCCAGCAGCCAAGTAGGTAGCGGGGCAGATACGCAGTATTTT	CASSQVGSGADTQYF
TRBV27	TRBJ2-3	few	NA	TGTGCCAGCAGTTTATACGCAAGGTGGAGGGGGGGATCCCCAGATACGCAGTATTTT	CASSLYARWRGGSPDTQYF
TRBV19	TRBJ1-5	NA	NA	TGTGCCAGTAGTATATCGGGCCGGGTCAATCAGCCCCAGCATTTT	CASSISGRVNQPQHF
TRBV15	TRBJ1-5	NA	NA	TGTGCCACCAGCAGATCCCCCGCAGGGGATCAGCCCCAGCATTTT	CATSRSPAGDQPQHF
TRBV4-1	TRBJ2-3	NA	NA	TGCGCCAGCAGCCAAGAAATTCCTGCAGGGTATACGCAGTATTTT	CASSQEIPAGYTQYF
TRBV4-1	TRBJ1-1	NA	TRBD1	TGCGCCAGCAGCCATAGACAGGGAATGAACACTGAAGCTTTCTTT	CASSHRQGMNTEAFF
TRBV6-4	TRBJ2-7	NA	NA	TGTGCCAGGCCGGACAGTGGGACCTACGAGCAGTACTTC	CARPDSGTYEQYF
TRBV6-5	TRBJ1-3	once	NA	TGTGCCAGCAGTTACTCTAAACGGGGCGCTGGAAACACCATATATTTT	CASSYSKRGAGNTIYF
TRBV7-8	TRBJ2-1	NA	NA	TGTGCCAGCAGCCCAGTGCGGGACAGCCTTTACAATGAGCAGTTCTTC	CASSPVRDSLYNEQFF
TRBV5-5	TRBJ2-7	NA	TRBD1	TGTGCCAGCAGCTTGGCACAGGGGGCCTACGAGCAGTACTTC	CASSLAQGAYEQYF
TRBV4-1	TRBJ1-4	NA	NA	TGCGCCAGCAGCCAAGATCCCCCCGGGGTGGGACGGGTAGGGGAAAAACTGTTTTTT	CASSQDPPGVGRVGEKLFF
TRBV6-5	TRBJ1-2	few	NA	TGTGCCAGCAGTCCCCAGGAGGAGTATGGCTACACCTTC	CASSPQEEYGYTF
TRBV5-1	TRBJ2-1	NA	TRBD2	TGCGCCAGTTGGGAGAATCGGATTGCGGGGGGGATGAACAATGAGCAGTTCTTC	CASWENRIAGGMNNEQFF